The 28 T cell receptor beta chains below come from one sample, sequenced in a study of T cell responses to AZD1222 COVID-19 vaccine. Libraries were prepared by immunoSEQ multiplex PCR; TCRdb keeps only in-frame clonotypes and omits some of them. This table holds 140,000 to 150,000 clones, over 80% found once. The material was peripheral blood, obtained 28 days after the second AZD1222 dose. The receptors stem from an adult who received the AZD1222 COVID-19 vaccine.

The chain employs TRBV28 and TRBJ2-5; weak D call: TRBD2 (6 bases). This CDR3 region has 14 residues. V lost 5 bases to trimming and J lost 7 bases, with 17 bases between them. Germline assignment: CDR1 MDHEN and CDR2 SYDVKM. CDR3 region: CASSPRELARTQYF. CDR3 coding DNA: TGTGCCAGCAGTCCCCGGGAGCTCGCTCGGACCCAGTACTTC.

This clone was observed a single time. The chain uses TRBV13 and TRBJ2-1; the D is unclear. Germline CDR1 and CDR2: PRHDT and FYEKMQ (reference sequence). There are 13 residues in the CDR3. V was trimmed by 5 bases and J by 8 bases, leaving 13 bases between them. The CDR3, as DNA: TGTGCCAGCAGCAAACCCTCCACCTATGAGCAGTTCTTC. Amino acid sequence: CASSKPSTYEQFF.

The DNA of the CDR3 is TGTGCCAGCAGCTTAGGGGCTAGCGCCTCCACAGATACGCAGTATTTT. Its translation: CASSLGASASTDTQYF. The J gene is TRBJ2-3, the V gene TRBV11-2, with TRBD2 as a possible D gene (6 bases). The CDR3 is made up of 16 amino acids. The germline CDR1 and CDR2 sequences are SGHAT and FQNNGV. V gave up 1 base and J gave up 2 bases, with 13 bases separating them.

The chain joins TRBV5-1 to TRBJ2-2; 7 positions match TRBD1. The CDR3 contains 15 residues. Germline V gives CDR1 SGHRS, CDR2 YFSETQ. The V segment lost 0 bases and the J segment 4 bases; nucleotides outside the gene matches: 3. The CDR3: CASSLVAGGTGELFF. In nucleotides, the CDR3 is TGCGCCAGCAGCTTGGTGGCAGGGGGCACCGGGGAGCTGTTTTTT.

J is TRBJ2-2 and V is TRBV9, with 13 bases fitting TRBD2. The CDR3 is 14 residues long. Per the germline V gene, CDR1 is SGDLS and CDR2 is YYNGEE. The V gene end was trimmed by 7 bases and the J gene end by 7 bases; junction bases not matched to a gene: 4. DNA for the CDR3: TGTGCCAGCGGGACTAGCGGGAAGGGCGGGGAGCTGTTTTTT. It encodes CASGTSGKGGELFF.

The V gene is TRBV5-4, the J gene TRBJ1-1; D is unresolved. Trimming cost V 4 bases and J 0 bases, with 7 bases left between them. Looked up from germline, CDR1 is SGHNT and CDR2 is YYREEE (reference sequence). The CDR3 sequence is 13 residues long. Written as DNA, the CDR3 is TGTGCCAGCAGCACCGGTCTGAACACTGAAGCTTTCTTT. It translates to CASSTGLNTEAFF.

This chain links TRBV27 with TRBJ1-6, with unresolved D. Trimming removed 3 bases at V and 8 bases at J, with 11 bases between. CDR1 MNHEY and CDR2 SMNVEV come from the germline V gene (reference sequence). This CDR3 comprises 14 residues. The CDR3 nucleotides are TGTGCCAGCAGTTTCCGGCCAGAATATTCACCCCTCCACTTT. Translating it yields CASSFRPEYSPLHF.

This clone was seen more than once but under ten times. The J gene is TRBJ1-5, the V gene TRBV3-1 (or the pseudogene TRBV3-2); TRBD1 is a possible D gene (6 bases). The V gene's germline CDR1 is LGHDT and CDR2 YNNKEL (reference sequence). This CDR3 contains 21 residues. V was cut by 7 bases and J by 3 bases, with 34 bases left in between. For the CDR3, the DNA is TGTGCCAGCACAAAAAATACACGCCGGGACACTTTTATTTATGTCAATCAGCCCCAGCATTTT. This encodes CASTKNTRRDTFIYVNQPQHF.

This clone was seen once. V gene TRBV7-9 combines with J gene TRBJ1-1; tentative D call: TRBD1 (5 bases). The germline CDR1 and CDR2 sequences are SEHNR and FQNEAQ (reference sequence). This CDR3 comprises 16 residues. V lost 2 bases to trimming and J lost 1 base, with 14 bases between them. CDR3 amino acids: CASSLLKGEWNTEAFF. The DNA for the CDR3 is TGTGCCAGCAGCTTATTAAAAGGGGAGTGGAACACTGAAGCTTTCTTT.

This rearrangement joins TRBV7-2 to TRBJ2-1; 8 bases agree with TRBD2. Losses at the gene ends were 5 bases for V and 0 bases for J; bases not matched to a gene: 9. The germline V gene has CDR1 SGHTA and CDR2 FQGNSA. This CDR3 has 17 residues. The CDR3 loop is CASSPGRGGGSYNEQFF. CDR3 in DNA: TGTGCCAGCAGCCCCGGGAGGGGCGGGGGCTCCTACAATGAGCAGTTCTTC.

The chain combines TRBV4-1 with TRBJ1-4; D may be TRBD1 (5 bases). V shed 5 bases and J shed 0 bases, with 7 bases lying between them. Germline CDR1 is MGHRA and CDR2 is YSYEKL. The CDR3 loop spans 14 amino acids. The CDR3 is CASSSGATNEKLFF. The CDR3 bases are TGCGCCAGCAGCTCGGGGGCAACTAATGAAAAACTGTTTTTT.

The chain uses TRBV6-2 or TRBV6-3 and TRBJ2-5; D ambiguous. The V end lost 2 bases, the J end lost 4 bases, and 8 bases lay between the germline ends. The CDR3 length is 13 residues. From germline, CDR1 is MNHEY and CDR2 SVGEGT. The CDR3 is CASSYGVVETQYF. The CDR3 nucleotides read TGTGCCAGCAGTTACGGAGTCGTAGAGACCCAGTACTTC.

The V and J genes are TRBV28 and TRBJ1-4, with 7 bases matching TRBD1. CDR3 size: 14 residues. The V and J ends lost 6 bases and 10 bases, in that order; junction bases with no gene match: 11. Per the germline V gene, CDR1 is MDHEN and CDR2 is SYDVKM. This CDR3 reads CASSPGTVQGKLFF. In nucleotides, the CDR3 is TGTGCCAGCAGCCCCGGGACAGTTCAAGGAAAACTGTTTTTT.

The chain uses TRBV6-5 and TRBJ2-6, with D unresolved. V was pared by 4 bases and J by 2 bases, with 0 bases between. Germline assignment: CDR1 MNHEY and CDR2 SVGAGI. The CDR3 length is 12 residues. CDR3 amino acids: CASSSGANVLTF. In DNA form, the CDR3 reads TGTGCCAGCAGTTCTGGGGCCAACGTCCTGACTTTC.

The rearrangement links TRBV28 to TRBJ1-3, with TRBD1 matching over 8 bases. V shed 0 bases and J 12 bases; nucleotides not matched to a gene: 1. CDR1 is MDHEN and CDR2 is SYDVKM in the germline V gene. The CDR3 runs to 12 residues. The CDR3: CASSLWDRDIYF. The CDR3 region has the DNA TGTGCCAGCAGTTTATGGGACAGGGACATATATTTT.

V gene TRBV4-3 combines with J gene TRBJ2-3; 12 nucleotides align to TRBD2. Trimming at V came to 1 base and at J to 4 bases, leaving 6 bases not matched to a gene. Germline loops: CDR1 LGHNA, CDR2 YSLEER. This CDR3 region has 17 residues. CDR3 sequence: CASSQVTSGSGADTQYF. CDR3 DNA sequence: TGCGCCAGCAGCCAAGTGACTAGCGGGAGTGGGGCAGATACGCAGTATTTT.

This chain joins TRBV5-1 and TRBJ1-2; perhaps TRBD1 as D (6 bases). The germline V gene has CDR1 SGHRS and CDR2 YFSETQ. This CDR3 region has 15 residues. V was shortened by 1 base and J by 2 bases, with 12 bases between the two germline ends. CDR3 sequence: CASSLFPGTNYGYTF. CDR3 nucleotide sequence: TGCGCCAGCAGCTTGTTCCCCGGGACAAACTATGGCTACACCTTC.

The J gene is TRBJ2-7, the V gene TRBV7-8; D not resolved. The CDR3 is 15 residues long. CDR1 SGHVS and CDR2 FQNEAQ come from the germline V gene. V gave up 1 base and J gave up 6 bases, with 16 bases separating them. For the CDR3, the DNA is TGTGCCAGCAGCTTAGAGGGCTCCCTTGGACGCGAGCAGTACTTC. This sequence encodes CASSLEGSLGREQYF.

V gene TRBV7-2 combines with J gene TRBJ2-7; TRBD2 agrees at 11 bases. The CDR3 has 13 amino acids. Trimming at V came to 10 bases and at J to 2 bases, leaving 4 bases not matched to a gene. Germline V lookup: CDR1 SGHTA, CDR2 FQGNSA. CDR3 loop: CATGTSGPYEQYF. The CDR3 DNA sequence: TGTGCCACCGGGACTAGCGGTCCCTACGAGCAGTACTTC.

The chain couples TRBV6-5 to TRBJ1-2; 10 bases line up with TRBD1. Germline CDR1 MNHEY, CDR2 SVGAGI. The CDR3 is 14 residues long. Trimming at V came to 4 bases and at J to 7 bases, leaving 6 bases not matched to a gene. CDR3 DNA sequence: TGTGCCAGCAGTTTGGGGACAGGGGACCTTGGCTACACCTTC. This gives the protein CASSLGTGDLGYTF.

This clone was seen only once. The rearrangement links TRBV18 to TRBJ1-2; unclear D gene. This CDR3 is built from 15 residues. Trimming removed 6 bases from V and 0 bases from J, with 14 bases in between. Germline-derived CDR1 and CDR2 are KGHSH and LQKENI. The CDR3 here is CASSPAAGPNYGYTF. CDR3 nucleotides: TGTGCCAGCTCCCCCGCCGCAGGACCTAACTATGGCTACACCTTC.

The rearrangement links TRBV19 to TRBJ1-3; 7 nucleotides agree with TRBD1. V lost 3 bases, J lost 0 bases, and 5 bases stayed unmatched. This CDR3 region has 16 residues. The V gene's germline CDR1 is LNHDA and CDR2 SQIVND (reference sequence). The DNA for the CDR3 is TGTGCCAGTAGTATGGGACAGCAAATCTCTGGAAACACCATATATTTT. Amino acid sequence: CASSMGQQISGNTIYF.

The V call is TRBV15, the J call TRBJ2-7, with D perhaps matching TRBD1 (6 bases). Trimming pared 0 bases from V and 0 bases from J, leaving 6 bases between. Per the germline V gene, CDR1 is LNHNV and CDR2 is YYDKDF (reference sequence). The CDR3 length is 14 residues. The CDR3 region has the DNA TGTGCCACCAGCAGAGAAGGGGGCTCCTACGAGCAGTACTTC. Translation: CATSREGGSYEQYF.

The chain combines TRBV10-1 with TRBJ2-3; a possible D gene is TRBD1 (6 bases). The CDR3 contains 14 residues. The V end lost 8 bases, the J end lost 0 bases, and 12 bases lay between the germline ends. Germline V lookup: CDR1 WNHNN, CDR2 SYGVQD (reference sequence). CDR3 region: CASGSDRSTDTQYF. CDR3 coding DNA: TGCGCCAGCGGGTCTGACAGGAGCACAGATACGCAGTATTTT.

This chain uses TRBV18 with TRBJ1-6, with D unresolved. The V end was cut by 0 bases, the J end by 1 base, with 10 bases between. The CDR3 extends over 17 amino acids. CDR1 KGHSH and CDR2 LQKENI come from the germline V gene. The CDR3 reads CASSPPSRVSYNSPLHF. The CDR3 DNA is TGTGCCAGCTCACCACCGAGTCGGGTGTCCTATAATTCACCCCTCCACTTT.

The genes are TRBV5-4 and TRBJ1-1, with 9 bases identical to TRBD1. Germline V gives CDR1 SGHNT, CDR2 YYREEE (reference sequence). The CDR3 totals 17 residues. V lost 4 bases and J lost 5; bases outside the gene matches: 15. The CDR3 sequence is CASSRPRTGDGETEAFF. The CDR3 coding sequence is TGTGCCAGCAGCCGACCGAGGACAGGGGACGGGGAAACTGAAGCTTTCTTT.

The CDR3 nucleotides are TGTGCCAGCAGCCAAAGGGATCGGCCCTACAATGAGCAGTTCTTC. Encoded protein: CASSQRDRPYNEQFF. The chain links TRBV14 to TRBJ2-1; D is ambiguous. Trimming pared 2 bases from V and 2 bases from J, leaving 10 bases between. Germline V CDR1 and CDR2: SGHDN, FVKESK. The CDR3 extends over 15 amino acids.

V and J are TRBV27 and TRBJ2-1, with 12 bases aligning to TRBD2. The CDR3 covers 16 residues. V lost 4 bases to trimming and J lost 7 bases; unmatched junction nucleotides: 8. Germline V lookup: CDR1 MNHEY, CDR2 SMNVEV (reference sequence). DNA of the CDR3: TGTGCCAGCAGTTCACCTAGCGGGAGGGCCCGAAATGAGCAGTTCTTC. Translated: CASSSPSGRARNEQFF.